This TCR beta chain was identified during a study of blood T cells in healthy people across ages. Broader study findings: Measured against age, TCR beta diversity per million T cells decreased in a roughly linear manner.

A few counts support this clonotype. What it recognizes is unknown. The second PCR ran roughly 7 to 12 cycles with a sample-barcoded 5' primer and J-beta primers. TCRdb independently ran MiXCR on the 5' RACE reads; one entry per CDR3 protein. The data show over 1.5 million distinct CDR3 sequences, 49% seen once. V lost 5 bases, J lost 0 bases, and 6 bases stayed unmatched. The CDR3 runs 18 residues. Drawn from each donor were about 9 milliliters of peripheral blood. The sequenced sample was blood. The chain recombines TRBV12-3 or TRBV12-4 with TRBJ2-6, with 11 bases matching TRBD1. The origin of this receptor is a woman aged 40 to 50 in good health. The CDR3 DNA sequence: TGTGCCAGCAGTCGGGACAGGGGGTCGAGCTCTGGGGCCAACGTCCTGACTTTC. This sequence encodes CASSRDRGSSSGANVLTF.